Below, one TCR beta chain is given with its context. Its antigen is still unknown. This entry comes from a study of cytomegalovirus exposure and HLA in healthy donors. V lost 0 bases and J lost 6, with 14 bases in between. Germline V lookup: CDR1 LNHDA, CDR2 SQIVND (reference sequence). The CDR3 has 15 amino acids. The study ran its PCR with 60 Vbeta and 13 Jbeta primers. Profiled with immunoSEQ multiplex PCR; TCRdb holds only in-frame clones, not every one. In the table there are 170,000 or so clones, roughly 80% of which are singletons. Study-wide results and caveats: A likely sequencing artifact accounted for one observed cluster of highly shared sequence variants. Associated with cytomegalovirus, according to the listing, were 164 TCR beta chains. In vitro experiments confirmed that a few CMV-associated chains were specific for CMV antigens. Many donors shared some public TCRs, even though most TCR sequences were rare.

Material: PBMCs. This sequence originates from a man in his fifties in good health and CMV-seronegative. This chain uses TRBV19 with TRBJ2-5, with D unclear. This CDR3 reads CASSIDRYTGKTQYF. Written as DNA, the CDR3 is TGTGCCAGTAGTATAGATCGGTACACGGGTAAGACCCAGTACTTC.